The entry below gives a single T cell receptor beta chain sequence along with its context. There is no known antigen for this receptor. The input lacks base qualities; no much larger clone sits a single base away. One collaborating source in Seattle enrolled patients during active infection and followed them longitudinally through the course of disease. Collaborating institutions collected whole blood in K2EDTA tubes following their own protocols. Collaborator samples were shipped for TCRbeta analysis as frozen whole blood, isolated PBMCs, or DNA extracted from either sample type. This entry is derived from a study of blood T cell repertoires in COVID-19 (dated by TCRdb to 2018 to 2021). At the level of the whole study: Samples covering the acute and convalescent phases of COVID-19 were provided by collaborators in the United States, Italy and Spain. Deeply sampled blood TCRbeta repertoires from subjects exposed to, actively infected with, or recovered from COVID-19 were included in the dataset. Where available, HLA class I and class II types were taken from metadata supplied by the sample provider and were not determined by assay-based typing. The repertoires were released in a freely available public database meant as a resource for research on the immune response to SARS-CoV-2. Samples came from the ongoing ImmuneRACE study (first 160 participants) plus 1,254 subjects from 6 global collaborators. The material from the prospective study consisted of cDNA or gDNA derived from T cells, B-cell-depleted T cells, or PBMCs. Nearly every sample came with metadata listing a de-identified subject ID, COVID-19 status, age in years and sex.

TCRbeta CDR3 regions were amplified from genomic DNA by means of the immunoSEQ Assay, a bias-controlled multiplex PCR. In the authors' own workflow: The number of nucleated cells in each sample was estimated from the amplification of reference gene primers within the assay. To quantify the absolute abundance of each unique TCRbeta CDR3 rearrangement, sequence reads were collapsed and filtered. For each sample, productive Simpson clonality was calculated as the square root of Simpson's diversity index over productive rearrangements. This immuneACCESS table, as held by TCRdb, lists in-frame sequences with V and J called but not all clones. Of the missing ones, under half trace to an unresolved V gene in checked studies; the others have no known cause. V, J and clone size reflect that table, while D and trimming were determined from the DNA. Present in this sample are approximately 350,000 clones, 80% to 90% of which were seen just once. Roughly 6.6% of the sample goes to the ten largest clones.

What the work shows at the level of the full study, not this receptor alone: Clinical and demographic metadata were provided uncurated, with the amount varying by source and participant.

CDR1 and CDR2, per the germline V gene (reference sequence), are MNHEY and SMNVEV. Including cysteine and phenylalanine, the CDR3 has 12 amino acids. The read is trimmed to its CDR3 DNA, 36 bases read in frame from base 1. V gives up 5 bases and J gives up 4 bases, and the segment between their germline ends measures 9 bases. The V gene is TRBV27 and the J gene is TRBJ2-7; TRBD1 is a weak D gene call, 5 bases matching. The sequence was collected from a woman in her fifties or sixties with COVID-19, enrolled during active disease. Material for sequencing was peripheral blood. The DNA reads TGTGCCAGCAGTGCTGACAGTTACGAGCAGTACTTC. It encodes CASSADSYEQYF.